The subject of this entry is one TCR beta chain. Its matching antigen is unknown. The entry originates in a study of cytomegalovirus exposure and HLA in healthy donors. Overall study: Both the 120 validation repertoires and the roughly 640 first-cohort repertoires used the same platform, as reported by a later analysis.

V was shortened by 6 bases and J by 6 bases, with 11 bases between the two germline ends. Germline CDR1 reads SQVTM; CDR2 reads ANQGSEA. The CDR3 is 11 residues long. Method: immunoSEQ multiplex PCR; TCRdb's copy keeps in-frame clones and lacks some. The repertoire consists of tens of thousands of clones, with approximately 90% occurring once and the leading ten covering about 1.5%. From the roughly 110-subject validation cohort, which was separate from the roughly 680-subject first cohort, the donors were drawn. General observations from the study: The study designated about 180 TCR beta chains cytomegalovirus-associated. A few CMV-associated chains proved CMV antigen-specific in vitro.

The TCR was taken from a woman aged 18 to 35 in good health and CMV-seronegative. The sample was PBMCs. The chain has TRBV29-1 and TRBJ1-1; possible D gene TRBD1, 5 bases. The CDR3 region has the DNA TGCAGCGTCAGGGTTAGGGCTGAAGCTTTCTTT. Its protein product is CSVRVRAEAFF.